Below, 4 T cell receptor beta chains from the same sample are listed, as sequenced in a study of response to subunit inactivated influenza vaccine. MiXCR, applied by TCRdb to the RT-PCR reads, yields one record per CDR3 protein. This sample has 500,000 or so distinct CDR3 sequences; 16% occur once, and the top ten carry less than 4%. Sample: CD4+ T cells sorted from PBMCs, taken about 24 months after vaccination. The receptors come from a man aged 45 to 70 who received an inactivated influenza vaccine.

This clonotype was observed many times. This chain links TRBV29-1 with TRBJ2-7, with a possible D match to TRBD2 (5 bases). The CDR3 has 11 amino acids. CDR1 is SQVTM, CDR2 ANQGSEA, per germline. V was pared by 6 bases and J by 2 bases, with 8 bases between. The CDR3 loop is CSVGETYEQYF. The CDR3, as DNA: TGCAGCGTGGGAGAAACCTACGAGCAGTACTTC.

This clonotype was recorded at least ten times. V and J are TRBV10-2 and TRBJ2-3, with TRBD2 matching over 8 bases. The CDR3 consists of 16 residues. Unmatched junction bases numbered 6, after V lost 2 bases and J lost 2 bases. In germline, CDR1 is WSHSY, CDR2 SAAADI. CDR3 sequence (DNA): TGCGCCAGCAGTGAGAGTGCTAGCGGGTACACAGATACGCAGTATTTT. Translation gives CASSESASGYTDTQYF.

This clonotype has just a few counts. The chain combines TRBV20-1 with TRBJ2-4, with 10 bases aligning to TRBD1. CDR3 size: 14 residues. Germline lookup yields CDR1 DFQATT and CDR2 SNEGSKA (reference sequence). V was clipped by 5 bases and J by 4 bases; unmatched bases: 5. The CDR3 loop is CSADPGQGKNIQYF. The CDR3 DNA sequence: TGCAGTGCTGACCCGGGACAGGGGAAAAACATTCAGTACTTC.

This clonotype was seen more than once but under ten times. Here the CDR3 reads CASSVDRGPYEQYF. Here the CDR3 DNA reads TGTGCCAGCAGTGTAGACAGGGGTCCCTACGAGCAGTACTTC. The chain combines TRBV2 with TRBJ2-7, with 8 positions matching TRBD1. In germline, CDR1 is SNHLY, CDR2 FYNNEI. This CDR3 spans 14 amino acids. Trimming cost V 4 bases and J 2 bases; bases outside gene matches: 4.